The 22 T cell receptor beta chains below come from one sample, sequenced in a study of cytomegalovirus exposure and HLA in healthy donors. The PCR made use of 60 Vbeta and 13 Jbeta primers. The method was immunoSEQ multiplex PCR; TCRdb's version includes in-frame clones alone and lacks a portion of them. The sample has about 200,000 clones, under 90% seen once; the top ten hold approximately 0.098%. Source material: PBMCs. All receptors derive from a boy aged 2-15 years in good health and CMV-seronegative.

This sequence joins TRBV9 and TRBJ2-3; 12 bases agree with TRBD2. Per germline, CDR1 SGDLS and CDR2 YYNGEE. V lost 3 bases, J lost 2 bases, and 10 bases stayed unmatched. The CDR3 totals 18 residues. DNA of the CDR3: TGTGCCAGCAGCGGAAAATCGACTAGCGGGGGACCCACAGATACGCAGTATTTT. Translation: CASSGKSTSGGPTDTQYF.

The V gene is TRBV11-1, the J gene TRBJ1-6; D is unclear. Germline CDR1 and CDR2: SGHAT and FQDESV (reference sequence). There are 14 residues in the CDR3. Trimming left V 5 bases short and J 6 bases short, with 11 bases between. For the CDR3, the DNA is TGTGCCAGCAGCGCCCGAGGGAGTAATTCACCCCTCCACTTT. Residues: CASSARGSNSPLHF. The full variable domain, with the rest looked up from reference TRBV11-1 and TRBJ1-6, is EAEVAQSPRYKITEKSQAVAFWCDPISGHATLYWYRQILGQGPELLVQFQDESVVDDSQLPKDRFSAERLKGVDSTLKIQPAELGDSAMYLCASSARGSNSPLHFGNGTRLTVT.

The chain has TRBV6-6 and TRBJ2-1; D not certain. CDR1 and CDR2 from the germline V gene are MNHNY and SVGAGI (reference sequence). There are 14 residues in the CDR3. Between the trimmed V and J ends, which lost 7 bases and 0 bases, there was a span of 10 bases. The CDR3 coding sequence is TGTGCCAGCACTAAAGATAGCTCCTACAATGAGCAGTTCTTC. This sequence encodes CASTKDSSYNEQFF.

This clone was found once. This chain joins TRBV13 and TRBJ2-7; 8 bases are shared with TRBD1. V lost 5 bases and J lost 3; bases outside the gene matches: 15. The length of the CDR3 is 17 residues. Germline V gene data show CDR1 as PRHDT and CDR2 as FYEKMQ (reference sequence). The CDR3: CASSLTAGTGTGYEQYF. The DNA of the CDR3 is TGTGCCAGCAGCCTCACCGCGGGAACCGGGACAGGCTACGAGCAGTACTTC.

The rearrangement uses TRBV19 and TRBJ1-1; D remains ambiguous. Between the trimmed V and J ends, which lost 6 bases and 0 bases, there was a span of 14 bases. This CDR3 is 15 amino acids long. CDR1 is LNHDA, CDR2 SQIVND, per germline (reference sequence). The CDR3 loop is CASRTLAALNTEAFF. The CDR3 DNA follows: TGTGCCAGTAGGACTCTTGCGGCTTTGAACACTGAAGCTTTCTTT.

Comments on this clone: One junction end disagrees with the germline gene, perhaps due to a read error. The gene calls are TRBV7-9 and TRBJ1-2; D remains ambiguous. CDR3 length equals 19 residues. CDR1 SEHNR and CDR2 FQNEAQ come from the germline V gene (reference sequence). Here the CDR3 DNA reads TGTTCCAGCAGCTTATTGGAGGCTTCCAACCCCCGCCTCAACTATGGCTACACCTTC. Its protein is CSSSLLEASNPRLNYGYTF.

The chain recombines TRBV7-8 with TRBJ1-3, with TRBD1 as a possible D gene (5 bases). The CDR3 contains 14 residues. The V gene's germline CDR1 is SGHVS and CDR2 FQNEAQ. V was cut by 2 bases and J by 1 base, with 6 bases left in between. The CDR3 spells CASSLQGSGNTIYF. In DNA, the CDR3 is TGTGCCAGCAGCTTACAGGGTTCTGGAAACACCATATATTTT.

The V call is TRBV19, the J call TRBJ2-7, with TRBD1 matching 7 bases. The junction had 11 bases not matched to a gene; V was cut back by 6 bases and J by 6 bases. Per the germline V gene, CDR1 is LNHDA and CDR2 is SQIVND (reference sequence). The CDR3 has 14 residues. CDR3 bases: TGTGCCAGTAGCGGCAGCGACAGGGCCGGCGAGCAGTACTTC. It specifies CASSGSDRAGEQYF.

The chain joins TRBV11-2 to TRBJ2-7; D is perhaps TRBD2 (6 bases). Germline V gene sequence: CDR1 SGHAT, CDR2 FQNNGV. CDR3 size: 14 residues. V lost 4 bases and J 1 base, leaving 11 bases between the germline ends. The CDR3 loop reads CASSSPSVSYEQYF. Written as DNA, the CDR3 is TGTGCCAGCAGCTCGCCTAGCGTATCCTACGAGCAGTACTTC.

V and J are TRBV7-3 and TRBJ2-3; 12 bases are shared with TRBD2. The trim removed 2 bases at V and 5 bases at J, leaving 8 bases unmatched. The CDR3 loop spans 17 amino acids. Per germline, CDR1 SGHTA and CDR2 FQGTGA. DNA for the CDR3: TGTGCCAGCAGCTTAGGACTAGCGGGGAGTTATGGAGATACGCAGTATTTT. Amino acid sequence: CASSLGLAGSYGDTQYF.

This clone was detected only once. DNA of the CDR3: TGTGCCAGCAGCTTAGTTCGGTGGAGGGCCCGGGAGACCCAGTACTTC. Translated: CASSLVRWRARETQYF. The V call is TRBV7-8, the J call TRBJ2-5, with a tentative D call TRBD2 (6 bases). The CDR3 contains 16 residues. Trimming pared 1 base from V and 5 bases from J, leaving 17 bases between. From germline, CDR1 is SGHVS and CDR2 FQNEAQ.

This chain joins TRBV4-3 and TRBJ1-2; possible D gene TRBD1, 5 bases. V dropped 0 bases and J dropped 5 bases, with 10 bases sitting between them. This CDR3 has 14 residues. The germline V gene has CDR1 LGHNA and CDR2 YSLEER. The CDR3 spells CASSQEGRRYGYTF. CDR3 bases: TGCGCCAGCAGCCAAGAGGGGCGGAGATATGGCTACACCTTC.

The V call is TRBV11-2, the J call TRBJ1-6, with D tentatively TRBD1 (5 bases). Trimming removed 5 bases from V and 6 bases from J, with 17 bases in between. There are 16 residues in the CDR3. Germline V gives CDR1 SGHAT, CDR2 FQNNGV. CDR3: CASSPDWGGANSPLHF. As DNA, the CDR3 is TGTGCCAGCAGCCCCGACTGGGGAGGGGCTAATTCACCCCTCCACTTT.

CDR3 nucleotide sequence: TGCAGTGCTTGGGACAACTCTAAAGCTTTCTTT. It encodes CSAWDNSKAFF. The V gene is TRBV20-1, the J gene TRBJ1-1; weak D call: TRBD1 (6 bases). Trimming took off 5 bases at V and 9 bases at J, with 13 bases between the two ends. Per germline, CDR1 DFQATT and CDR2 SNEGSKA (reference sequence). This CDR3 region has 11 residues.

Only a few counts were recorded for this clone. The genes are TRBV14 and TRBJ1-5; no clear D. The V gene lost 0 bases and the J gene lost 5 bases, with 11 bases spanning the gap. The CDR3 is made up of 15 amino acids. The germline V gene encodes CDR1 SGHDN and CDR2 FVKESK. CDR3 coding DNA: TGTGCCAGCAGCCAAGAATCGGGGAAAGATCAGCCCCAGCATTTT. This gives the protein CASSQESGKDQPQHF.

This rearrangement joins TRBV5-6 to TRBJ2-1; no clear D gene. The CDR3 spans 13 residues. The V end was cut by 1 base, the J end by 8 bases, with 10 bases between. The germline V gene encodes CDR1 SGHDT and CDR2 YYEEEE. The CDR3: CASSLPEVDEQFF. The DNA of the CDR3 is TGTGCCAGCAGCTTGCCCGAGGTGGATGAGCAGTTCTTC.

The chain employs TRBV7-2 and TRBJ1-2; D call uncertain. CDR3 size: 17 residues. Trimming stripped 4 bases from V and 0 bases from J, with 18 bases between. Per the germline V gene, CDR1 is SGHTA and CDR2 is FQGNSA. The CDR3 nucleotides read TGTGCCAGCAGCTCAGCAACCTTGGAGTATACTAACTATGGCTACACCTTC. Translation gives CASSSATLEYTNYGYTF.

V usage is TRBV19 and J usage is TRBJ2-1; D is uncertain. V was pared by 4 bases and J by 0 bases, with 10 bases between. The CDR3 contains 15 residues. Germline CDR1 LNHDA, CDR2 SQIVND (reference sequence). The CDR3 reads CASSKQTSSYNEQFF. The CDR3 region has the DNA TGTGCCAGTAGTAAACAGACGAGCTCCTACAATGAGCAGTTCTTC.

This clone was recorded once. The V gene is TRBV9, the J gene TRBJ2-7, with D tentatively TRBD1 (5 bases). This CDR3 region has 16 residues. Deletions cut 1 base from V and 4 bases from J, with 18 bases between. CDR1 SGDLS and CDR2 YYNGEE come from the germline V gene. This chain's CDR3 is CASSVRQRPLRYEQYF. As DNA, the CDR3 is TGTGCCAGCAGCGTACGACAGCGTCCCCTCCGGTACGAGCAGTACTTC.

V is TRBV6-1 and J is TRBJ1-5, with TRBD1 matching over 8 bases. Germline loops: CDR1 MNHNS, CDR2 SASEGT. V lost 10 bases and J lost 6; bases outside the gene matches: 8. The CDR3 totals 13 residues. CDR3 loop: CATTRGLGQPQHF. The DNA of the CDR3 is TGTGCCACCACCAGGGGGCTTGGTCAGCCCCAGCATTTT.

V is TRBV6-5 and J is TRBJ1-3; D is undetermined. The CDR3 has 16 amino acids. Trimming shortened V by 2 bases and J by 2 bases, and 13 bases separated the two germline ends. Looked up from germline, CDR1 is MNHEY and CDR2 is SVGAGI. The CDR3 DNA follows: TGTGCCAGCAGTTACACTTCAACAGTCGCTGGAAACACCATATATTTT. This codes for CASSYTSTVAGNTIYF.

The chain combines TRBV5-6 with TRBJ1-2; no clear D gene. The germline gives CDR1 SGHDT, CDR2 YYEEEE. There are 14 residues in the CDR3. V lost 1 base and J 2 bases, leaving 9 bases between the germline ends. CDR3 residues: CASSLIGGNYGYTF. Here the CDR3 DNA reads TGTGCCAGCAGCTTGATTGGAGGGAACTATGGCTACACCTTC.